These 26 T cell receptor beta chains were sequenced from one sample in a study of blood T cell repertoires in COVID-19. Profiled with immunoSEQ multiplex PCR; TCRdb holds only in-frame clones, not every one. The data contain 220,000 or so clones, nearly 90% of them singletons. Sequenced: PBMCs or T cells enriched from blood (not recorded which). These receptor sequences come from a man younger than 45 who had been exposed to COVID-19.

This clone was recorded a few times. The gene calls are TRBV2 and TRBJ2-7, with 7 bases fitting TRBD1. The V and J ends lost 5 bases and 7 bases, in that order; junction bases with no gene match: 5. The CDR3 sequence is 12 residues long. CDR1 SNHLY and CDR2 FYNNEI come from the germline V gene. The CDR3 sequence: CASSWDRPEQYF. The CDR3 bases are TGTGCCAGCAGTTGGGACAGACCGGAGCAGTACTTC.

This clone was seen once. The rearrangement links TRBV10-3 to TRBJ1-1, with D tentatively TRBD1 (6 bases). Trimming took off 6 bases at V and 0 bases at J, with 8 bases between the two ends. Germline values: CDR1 ENHRY, CDR2 SYGVKD. The CDR3 covers 13 residues. The CDR3 sequence: CAIRAGVNTEAFF. The CDR3 nucleotides read TGTGCCATCAGGGCAGGGGTGAACACTGAAGCTTTCTTT.

The V and J genes are TRBV6-4 and TRBJ1-5; 9 nucleotides agree with TRBD1. Germline V gene lookup returns CDR1 MRHNA and CDR2 SNTAGT. The V segment lost 6 bases and the J segment 7 bases; nucleotides outside the gene matches: 7. This CDR3 contains 14 residues. In DNA, the CDR3 is TGTGCCAGCAGCCAGACAGGGGGGGAGCAGCCCCAGCATTTT. Translated, it gives CASSQTGGEQPQHF.

V is TRBV19 and J is TRBJ1-2, with D unclear. The CDR3 runs to 9 residues. Germline V CDR1 and CDR2: LNHDA, SQIVND (reference sequence). CDR3 DNA: TGTCCCACCCCAGGTGGCTACACCTTC. Translated, it gives CPTPGGYTF.

This clone was observed once. V gene TRBV20-1 combines with J gene TRBJ2-7; the match to TRBD1 covers 10 bases. Germline trimming cut 3 bases from V and 0 bases from J; bases unmatched to any gene: 2. Per the germline V gene, CDR1 is DFQATT and CDR2 is SNEGSKA (reference sequence). This CDR3 has 14 amino acids. The CDR3 region is CSASGQGVSYEQYF. CDR3 DNA sequence: TGCAGTGCTAGTGGACAGGGGGTCTCCTACGAGCAGTACTTC.

The rearrangement joins TRBV5-5 to TRBJ1-2; D gene uncertain. V lost 3 bases to trimming and J lost 5 bases, with 14 bases between them. Looked up from germline, CDR1 is SGHKS and CDR2 is YYEKEE (reference sequence). This CDR3 contains 14 residues. CDR3 coding DNA: TGTGCCAGCAGCTCCCAGACACGCTATTATGGCTACACCTTC. It specifies CASSSQTRYYGYTF.

This chain uses TRBV10-2 with TRBJ1-1; D perhaps matches TRBD1 (6 bases). The germline CDR1 and CDR2 sequences are WSHSY and SAAADI. V was shortened by 3 bases and J by 0 bases, with 8 bases between the two germline ends. The CDR3 contains 14 residues. The CDR3 loop is CASSDRGMNTEAFF. The CDR3 DNA reads as TGCGCCAGCAGTGACAGGGGCATGAACACTGAAGCTTTCTTT.

The chain uses TRBV5-4 and TRBJ2-2; 7 positions match TRBD1. The ends lost 4 bases at V and 5 bases at J; junction bases unmatched: 2. This CDR3 region has 13 residues. CDR1 and CDR2 (germline): SGHNT, YYREEE (reference sequence). This CDR3 is CASSPRGTGELFF. The DNA of the CDR3 is TGTGCCAGCAGCCCCAGGGGGACCGGGGAGCTGTTTTTT. Filled out from reference TRBV5-4 and TRBJ2-2, the complete variable domain reads ETGVTQSPTHLIKTRGQQVTLRCSSQSGHNTVSWYQQALGQGPQFIFQYYREEENGRGNFPPRFSGLQFPNYSSELNVNALELDDSALYLCASSPRGTGELFFGEGSRLTVL.

The chain uses TRBV30 and TRBJ1-6, with no clear D. The germline V gene has CDR1 GTSNPN and CDR2 SVGIG (reference sequence). The V and J ends lost 4 bases and 7 bases respectively, with 11 bases between them. The CDR3 is 13 residues long. The CDR3 spells CAWNLVYNSPLHF. The CDR3 nucleotides read TGTGCCTGGAACCTCGTCTACAATTCACCCCTCCACTTT.

With respect to this clone: Distinct nucleotide sequences in the sample also encode this CDR3. The CDR3 protein is CASSSGTSGGTDTQYF. The CDR3, as DNA: TGCGCCAGCAGCTCGGGGACTAGCGGGGGCACAGATACGCAGTATTTT. V and J are TRBV5-1 and TRBJ2-3; 13 bases line up with TRBD2. The CDR3 is 16 amino acids. J gave up 1 base and V 3 bases, and 2 bases lay outside the gene matches. Germline CDR1 SGHRS, CDR2 YFSETQ.

This rearrangement joins TRBV5-1 to TRBJ2-7, with 7 nucleotides matching TRBD1. V was pared by 0 bases and J by 3 bases, with 6 bases of the junction left unmatched. This CDR3 contains 15 residues. The V gene's germline CDR1 is SGHRS and CDR2 YFSETQ. The CDR3 nucleotides read TGCGCCAGCAGCTTGGGGGGACAGACTCACTACGAGCAGTACTTC. As protein: CASSLGGQTHYEQYF.

The chain has TRBV6-4 and TRBJ1-4; D perhaps matches TRBD1 (6 bases). V shed 3 bases and J shed 5 bases, with 10 bases lying between them. CDR3 length: 14 residues. CDR1 and CDR2 from the germline V gene are MRHNA and SNTAGT. CDR3: CASSEDSENEKLFF. CDR3 sequence (DNA): TGTGCCAGCAGTGAGGACAGCGAGAATGAAAAACTGTTTTTT.

The chain links TRBV27 to TRBJ1-1, with 9 positions matching TRBD1. CDR1 is MNHEY, CDR2 SMNVEV, per germline (reference sequence). The length of the CDR3 is 15 residues. V lost 5 bases to trimming and J lost 5 bases; unmatched junction nucleotides: 9. The CDR3 DNA sequence: TGTGCCAGCAGTAGAAAAACAGGGGGCGTAACTGAAGCTTTCTTT. This translates into CASSRKTGGVTEAFF.

This chain uses TRBV27 with TRBJ1-3; TRBD1 matches 8 bases. Germline loops: CDR1 MNHEY, CDR2 SMNVEV (reference sequence). CDR3 length: 18 residues. The V segment lost 2 bases and the J segment 3 bases; nucleotides outside the gene matches: 12. The CDR3 nucleotides read TGTGCCAGCAGTTTAAACCCCGTAGGACAGGGTGGTGGAAACACCATATATTTT. Its protein product is CASSLNPVGQGGGNTIYF.

Notes on this clone: The sample holds other DNA sequences that translate to the same CDR3. This chain joins TRBV19 and TRBJ2-7; a weak D match, TRBD2 (6 bases). CDR1 LNHDA and CDR2 SQIVND come from the germline V gene (reference sequence). The germline V and J ends were trimmed by 3 bases and 0 bases, with 9 bases remaining between them. This CDR3 is built from 14 residues. The CDR3 DNA follows: TGTGCCAGTAGTATTGGGGGGAGCTCCTACGAGCAGTACTTC. This gives the protein CASSIGGSSYEQYF.

The CDR3 region has the DNA TGTGCCAGCTCACCGGTCACCAGCTCCTATAATTCACCCCTCCACTTT. Translated: CASSPVTSSYNSPLHF. The rearrangement uses TRBV18 and TRBJ1-6; no clear D. The germline V gene encodes CDR1 KGHSH and CDR2 LQKENI. The CDR3 spans 16 residues. V gave up 3 bases and J gave up 0 bases, with 9 bases separating them.

This sequence joins TRBV7-2 and TRBJ1-6; TRBD1 matches at 10 bases. V shed 4 bases and J 8 bases; nucleotides not matched to a gene: 2. The CDR3 loop spans 14 amino acids. Germline lookup yields CDR1 SGHTA and CDR2 FQGNSA. The CDR3 nucleotides read TGTGCCAGCAGCTCGACAGGGGGCGATTCACCCCTCCACTTT. It yields the protein CASSSTGGDSPLHF.

The chain joins TRBV4-1 to TRBJ2-7; tentatively, D is TRBD1 (6 bases). V dropped 8 bases and J dropped 4 bases, with 12 bases sitting between them. The CDR3 is 12 residues long. CDR1 is MGHRA, CDR2 YSYEKL, per germline. CDR3: CASQGPTYEQYF. The CDR3, as DNA: TGCGCCAGCCAGGGGCCCACTTACGAGCAGTACTTC.

This chain joins TRBV7-9 and TRBJ2-2; D not resolved. The CDR3 sequence is 13 residues long. Germline V gene data show CDR1 as SEHNR and CDR2 as FQNEAQ (reference sequence). The V end lost 6 bases, the J end lost 6 bases, and 11 bases lay between the germline ends. The CDR3 bases are TGTGCCAGCAGTATAGTGGGCCCCGGGGAGCTGTTTTTT. Translation gives CASSIVGPGELFF.

This chain uses TRBV7-6 with TRBJ2-4; TRBD2 is a possible D gene (5 bases). Trimming removed 1 base from V and 3 bases from J, with 19 bases in between. CDR3 length equals 18 residues. Germline CDR1 SGHVS, CDR2 FNYEAQ. CDR3 residues: CASSLDAGPTWGKNIQYF. CDR3 sequence (DNA): TGTGCCAGCAGCTTAGACGCGGGCCCAACCTGGGGCAAAAACATTCAGTACTTC.

The gene calls are TRBV7-7 and TRBJ2-2, with a weak D call TRBD2 (7 bases). The CDR3 is 16 residues long. Germline V gene lookup returns CDR1 SSHAT and CDR2 FNYEAQ (reference sequence). V lost 3 bases and J 3 bases, leaving 14 bases between the germline ends. Here the CDR3 DNA reads TGTGCCAGCAGCTTGTCGGGGGGCGCTGACACCGGGGAGCTGTTTTTT. The encoded protein is CASSLSGGADTGELFF.

The rearrangement uses TRBV7-9 and TRBJ1-5, with D possibly TRBD1 on 5 matching bases. The germline V gene encodes CDR1 SEHNR and CDR2 FQNEAQ (reference sequence). The CDR3 length is 17 residues. Between the trimmed V and J ends, which lost 8 bases and 0 bases, there was a span of 20 bases. The CDR3 DNA reads TGTGCCAGCCGCCCCGAAGGACAACGTTATAGCAATCAGCCCCAGCATTTT. The encoded protein is CASRPEGQRYSNQPQHF.

The genes are TRBV19 and TRBJ2-7, with 9 positions matching TRBD2. The CDR3 runs to 18 residues. Germline values: CDR1 LNHDA, CDR2 SQIVND (reference sequence). After removal of 3 bases from V and 6 bases from J, the junction contained 18 bases not matched to a gene. CDR3 coding DNA: TGTGCCAGTAGTATCCGGGGACTAGCTTTGGCCCCGACGGGCGAGCAGTACTTC. Amino acid sequence: CASSIRGLALAPTGEQYF.

V and J are TRBV4-1 and TRBJ2-7, with 7 bases fitting TRBD1. CDR3 size: 16 residues. Trimming cost V 0 bases and J 5 bases; bases outside gene matches: 10. The germline V gene has CDR1 MGHRA and CDR2 YSYEKL. The CDR3 region has the DNA TGCGCCAGCAGCCAAGATCAAAGAGACAGGGTCGACGAGCAGTACTTC. It encodes CASSQDQRDRVDEQYF.

This clone was recorded once. DNA for the CDR3: TGTGCCAGCAGCTTAACCGCCGGGACAGTGAACACTGAAGCTTTCTTT. Translation: CASSLTAGTVNTEAFF. The genes are TRBV7-3 and TRBJ1-1, with 7 positions matching TRBD1. Germline CDR1 reads SGHTA; CDR2 reads FQGTGA. After removal of 0 bases from V and 0 bases from J, the junction contained 4 bases not matched to a gene. This CDR3 spans 16 amino acids.

The DNA for the CDR3 is TGTGCCAGCAGCCAAGACCTCTACGAGCAGTACTTC. Translated, it gives CASSQDLYEQYF. This chain joins TRBV3-1 (or the pseudogene TRBV3-2) and TRBJ2-7, with D unresolved. The CDR3 is 12 amino acids. Trimming removed 0 bases at V and 3 bases at J, with 3 bases between. From germline, CDR1 is LGHDT and CDR2 YNNKEL (reference sequence).